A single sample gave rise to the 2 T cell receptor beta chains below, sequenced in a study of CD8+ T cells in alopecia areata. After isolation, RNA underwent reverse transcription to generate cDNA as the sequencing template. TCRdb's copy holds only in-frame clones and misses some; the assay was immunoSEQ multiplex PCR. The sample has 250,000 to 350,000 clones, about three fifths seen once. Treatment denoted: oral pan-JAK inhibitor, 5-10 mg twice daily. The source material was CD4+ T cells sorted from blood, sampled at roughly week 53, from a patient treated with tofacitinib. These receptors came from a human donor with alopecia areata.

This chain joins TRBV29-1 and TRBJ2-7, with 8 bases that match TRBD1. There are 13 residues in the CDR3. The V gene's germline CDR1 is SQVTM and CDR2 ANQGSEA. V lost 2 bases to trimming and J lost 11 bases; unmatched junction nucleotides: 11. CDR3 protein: CSVEWTGSPQEYF. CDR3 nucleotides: TGCAGCGTTGAATGGACAGGGTCTCCCCAGGAGTACTTC.

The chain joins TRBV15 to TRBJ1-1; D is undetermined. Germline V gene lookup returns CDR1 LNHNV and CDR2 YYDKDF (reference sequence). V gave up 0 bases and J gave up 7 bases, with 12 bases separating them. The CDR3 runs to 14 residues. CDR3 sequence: CATSRDKGHNEAFF. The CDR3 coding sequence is TGTGCCACCAGCAGAGATAAAGGCCATAATGAAGCTTTCTTT.